These T cell receptor beta chains were read from a single sample in a study of control samples from healthy donors and cancer patients. The repertoire was sequenced with immunoSEQ multiplex PCR; TCRdb's copy has only in-frame clones and lacks some. The data show around 250,000 clones, 82% seen once. Sequenced sample: PBMCs. The receptors stem from a woman between 55 and 75 years old with lung cancer. The CDR3 runs from the conserved cysteine through the conserved F or W. D genes are given only for firm matches. Expanded clones get a size class; other rows say once, few or many, or leave the size out.

d_gene,j_gene,abundance,v_gene,CDR3aa,CDR3nt
.,TRBJ2-3,.,TRBV19,CASSIRGGAMDTQYF,TGTGCCAGTAGTATTAGGGGGGGGGCCATGGATACGCAGTATTTT
TRBD2,TRBJ2-1,.,TRBV29-1,CSVGGGLAGGFNGQFF,TGCAGCGTTGGCGGGGGACTAGCGGGAGGGTTCAATGGGCAGTTCTTC
.,TRBJ1-6,.,TRBV7-2,CASSLVQGASPLHF,TGTGCCAGCAGCTTAGTCCAGGGCGCGTCACCCCTCCACTTT
.,TRBJ1-1,.,TRBV12-5,CASNSEGGEAFF,TGTGCTAGCAACTCGGAGGGTGGAGAAGCTTTCTTT
.,TRBJ2-1,.,TRBV5-6,CASSLIQGPRVLNEQFF,TGTGCCAGCAGCTTAATCCAGGGCCCACGGGTTTTAAATGAGCAGTTCTTC
TRBD2,TRBJ2-5,.,TRBV7-8,CASTPGRGGLETQYF,TGTGCCAGCACCCCGGGGCGGGGGGGCCTTGAGACCCAGTACTTC
TRBD2,TRBJ2-3,.,TRBV6-4,CASSALAGGFPQYF,TGTGCCAGCAGTGCACTAGCGGGAGGCTTTCCGCAGTATTTT
.,TRBJ2-2,once,TRBV12-5,CASGLSLGGTGELFF,TGTGCTAGTGGTTTGAGTCTAGGCGGCACCGGGGAGCTGTTTTTT
.,TRBJ1-3,.,TRBV27,CASSFGGPGNTIYF,TGTGCCAGCAGTTTCGGGGGGCCTGGAAACACCATATATTTT
.,TRBJ2-1,.,TRBV14,CASSQSHEQFF,TGTGCCAGCAGCCAAAGCCATGAGCAGTTCTTC
.,TRBJ2-1,.,TRBV19,CASGTTAGGPVNEQFF,TGTGCCAGTGGGACAACCGCGGGTGGCCCTGTTAATGAGCAGTTCTTC
TRBD1,TRBJ1-1,.,TRBV5-1,CASSSRQGPNTEAFF,TGCGCCAGCAGCAGCCGACAGGGGCCGAACACTGAAGCTTTCTTT
.,TRBJ1-1,.,TRBV7-2,CASSFRTDNTEAFF,TGTGCCAGCAGCTTTAGGACAGATAACACTGAAGCTTTCTTT
TRBD1,TRBJ1-5,.,TRBV18,CASQGDRASNQPQHF,TGTGCCAGCCAGGGGGACAGGGCATCTAATCAGCCCCAGCATTTT
.,TRBJ2-6,.,TRBV5-6,CASSTTAGANVLTF,TGTGCCAGCAGCACGACAGCCGGGGCCAACGTCCTGACTTTC
.,TRBJ2-7,.,TRBV6-5,CASSYSRSGYEQYF,TGTGCCAGCAGTTACTCGAGGTCCGGTTACGAGCAGTACTTC
.,TRBJ2-4,.,TRBV23-1,CASSRRETNKNIQYF,TGCGCCAGCAGCCGCAGGGAGACTAACAAAAACATTCAGTACTTC
.,TRBJ2-5,.,TRBV24-1,CATRTRYQETQYF,TGTGCCACCAGGACACGGTACCAAGAGACCCAGTACTTC
.,TRBJ1-6,.,TRBV18,CASSPATGSFGSPLHF,TGTGCCAGCTCACCTGCAACAGGGAGTTTTGGTTCACCCCTCCACTTT
.,TRBJ1-6,few,TRBV19,CASRKQGGNSPLHF,TGTGCCAGTAGGAAGCAGGGAGGTAATTCACCCCTCCACTTT
.,TRBJ2-7,.,TRBV18,CASSPRLKADYEQYF,TGTGCCAGCTCACCACGGTTGAAAGCGGATTACGAGCAGTACTTC
TRBD1,TRBJ1-1,.,TRBV5-1,CASSPRTGDGTEAFF,TGCGCCAGCAGCCCCCGGACAGGGGATGGCACTGAAGCTTTCTTT
TRBD2,TRBJ2-3,.,TRBV19,CASSAASGTRDTQYF,TGTGCCAGCAGTGCGGCTAGCGGGACCCGAGATACGCAGTATTTT
.,TRBJ2-1,.,TRBV6-1,CASSEGAGNYNEQFF,TGTGCCAGCAGTGAAGGTGCGGGAAACTACAATGAGCAGTTCTTC